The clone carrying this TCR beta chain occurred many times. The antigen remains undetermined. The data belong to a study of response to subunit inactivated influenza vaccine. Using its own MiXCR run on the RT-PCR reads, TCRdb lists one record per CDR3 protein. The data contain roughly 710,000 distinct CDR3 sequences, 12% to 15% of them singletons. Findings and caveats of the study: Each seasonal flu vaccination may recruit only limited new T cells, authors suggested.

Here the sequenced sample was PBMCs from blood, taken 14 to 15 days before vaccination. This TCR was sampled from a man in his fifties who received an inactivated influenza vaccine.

The CDR3 loop reads CASSFLREGSGNTIYF. The CDR3 DNA reads as TGTGCCAGCAGTTTTTTGCGCGAAGGATCCGGAAACACCATATATTTT. The genes are TRBV12-3 or TRBV12-4 and TRBJ1-3; D remains unclear. The CDR3 length is 16 residues. Trimming took 3 bases from V and 4 from J, leaving 16 bases between them.